This TCR beta chain was recorded in a study of early T cells in non-severe SARS-CoV-2 infection. A single record per CDR3 protein comes from TCRdb applying MiXCR to the 5' RACE reads. The sample lists about 84,000 distinct CDR3 sequences, roughly an eighth seen once, with under 3% in the top ten. With V trimmed by 1 base and J by 7 bases, 9 bases remained unmatched. Germline V lookup: CDR1 LGHNA, CDR2 YNFKEQ. The CDR3 spans 17 residues. The chain combines TRBV4-2 with TRBJ2-1; 11 bases match TRBD2. The TCR comes from an adult who was a healthcare worker with PCR-confirmed SARS-CoV-2 infection or an uninfected control (not recorded which). The source material was whole blood. The CDR3 DNA reads TGTGCCAGCAGCCAAGGTACCCTAGCGGGAGGAGGTAATGAGCAGTTCTTC. Its translation: CASSQGTLAGGGNEQFF.